This T cell receptor (beta chain) was documented in a study of identical twins. There are 13 residues in the CDR3. In germline, CDR1 is MNHNS, CDR2 SASEGT. Deletions cut 6 bases from V and 4 bases from J, with 9 bases between. In TCRdb, the 5' RACE reads were re-called with MiXCR into one record per CDR3 protein. The sample lists about 660,000 distinct CDR3 sequences; around 8.6% were seen once. The data also belong to a second study, concerning yellow fever vaccine responses in identical twins.

The specimen was PBMCs. The genes are TRBV6-1 and TRBJ2-2, with D perhaps TRBD1 (6 bases). This TCR was sampled from a woman in her late teens or twenties in good health. The DNA of the CDR3 is TGTGCCAGCAGACCAGGGGCCACCGGGGAGCTGTTTTTT. Protein product: CASRPGATGELFF.